This TCR beta chain is from a study of shared clonotypes between healthy human individuals. With 4 bases removed from V and 5 bases from J, the gap between germline ends came to 14 bases. Germline loops: CDR1 SGHTA, CDR2 FQGNSA. The CDR3 is 14 amino acids. About 30,000 T cell genomes, or approximately 0.2 ug DNA, went into the sorted-subset replicate PCRs. Sequencing used immunoSEQ multiplex PCR; TCRdb keeps in-frame clones, though not all of them. The table has 2 million to 2.5 million clones, 85% to 95% seen once. Study-wide points: Rarefaction indicated that sorted-subset sequencing remained incomplete although depth was large. Naive subsets, compared against memory subsets, generally had larger estimated richness values.

This clone was seen once. The antigen is not known. The V gene is TRBV7-2, the J gene TRBJ1-2; D is perhaps TRBD1 (6 bases). This TCR was sampled from a young man in good health. Some clones in this sample may be carry-over from other donors' samples. The specimen was naive CD4+ T cells from PBMCs. Specified subset: CD45RA+ positively selected. Here the CDR3 reads CASSSLGGRYGYTF. The CDR3 DNA is TGTGCCAGCAGCTCCCTCGGGGGGCGTTATGGCTACACCTTC.